This T cell receptor (beta chain) was found in a study of siplizumab effects on memory and regulatory T cells. General study results and limits: Neither a naive nor a memory phenotype was assignable to roughly 80-95% of proliferating CD4+ or CD8+ clones.

On this clone: Its antigen remains unidentified.

This CDR3 spans 14 amino acids. CDR1 MNHNY and CDR2 SVGAGI come from the germline V gene (reference sequence). V was pared by 8 bases and J by 8 bases, with 11 bases of the junction left unmatched. Produced via immunoSEQ multiplex PCR; TCRdb's table is partial and in-frame only. The data contain about 120,000 clones, 93% of them singletons. This sequence joins TRBV6-6 and TRBJ2-3; the match to TRBD2 covers 9 bases. The sample taken for sequencing was non-Treg CD4+ T cells sorted from blood. The receptor was derived from a human donor in good health. In nucleotides, the CDR3 is TGTGCCAGCCGTTGGGAAGCGGGGGGTGTTACGCAGTATTTT. It codes for CASRWEAGGVTQYF.